This T cell receptor beta chain appears in the sequencing data of a study of blood T cell repertoires in COVID-19. Across the whole study: COVID-19 samples from acute and convalescent phases originated in the United States, Italy and Spain. Sample material is recorded as cDNA or gDNA derived from T cells, B-cell-depleted T cells, or PBMCs.

As processed by the authors: Nucleated cell number was recorded as an estimate derived from reference gene primer amplification. Data came from immunoSEQ multiplex PCR; TCRdb stores just in-frame clones and leaves some out. V, J and clone size were drawn from that table, and D and trimming were deduced from the DNA. The sample contains tens of thousands of clones, around 87% of which appear only once. Only a few counts were recorded for this clone. The V gene's germline CDR1 is GTSNPN and CDR2 SVGIG (reference sequence). The V end lost 3 bases, the J end lost 5 bases, and 19 bases lay between the germline ends. This CDR3 region has 15 residues.

This chain connects TRBV30 to TRBJ2-5; D is unresolved. Sequencing was performed on peripheral blood. This sequence was found in a man in his sixties with active COVID-19. DNA for the CDR3: TGTGCCTGGAGCCTCGAGGCCCGCTCCCCGGAGACCCAGTACTTC. Its protein product is CAWSLEARSPETQYF.